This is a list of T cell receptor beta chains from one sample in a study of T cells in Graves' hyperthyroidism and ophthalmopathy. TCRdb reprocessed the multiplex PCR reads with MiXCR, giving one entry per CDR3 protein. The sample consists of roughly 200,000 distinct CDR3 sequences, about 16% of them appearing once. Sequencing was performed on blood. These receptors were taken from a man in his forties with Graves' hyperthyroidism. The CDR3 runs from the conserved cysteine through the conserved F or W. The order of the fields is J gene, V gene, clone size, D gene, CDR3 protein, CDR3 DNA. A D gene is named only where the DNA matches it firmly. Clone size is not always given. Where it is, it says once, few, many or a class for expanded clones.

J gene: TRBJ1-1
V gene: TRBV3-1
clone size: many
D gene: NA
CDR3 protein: CASSQGWDTEAFF
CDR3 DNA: TGTGCCAGCAGCCAAGGGTGGGACACTGAAGCTTTCTTT

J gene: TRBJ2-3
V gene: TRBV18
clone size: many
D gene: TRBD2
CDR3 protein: CASSPPAGGPFTDTQYF
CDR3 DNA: TGTGCCAGCTCACCACCAGCGGGGGGGCCGTTCACAGATACGCAGTATTTT

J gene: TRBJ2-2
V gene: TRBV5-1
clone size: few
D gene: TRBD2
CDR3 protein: CASSFSSGGAGELFF
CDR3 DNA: TGCGCCAGCAGCTTCTCTAGCGGGGGGGCCGGGGAGCTGTTTTTT

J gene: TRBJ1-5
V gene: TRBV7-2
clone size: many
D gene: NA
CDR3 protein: CASSLVARQPQHF
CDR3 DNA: TGTGCCAGCAGCTTAGTCGCTAGACAGCCCCAGCATTTT

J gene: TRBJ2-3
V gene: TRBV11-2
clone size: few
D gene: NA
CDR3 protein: CASSLAGGGPDTQYF
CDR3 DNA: TGTGCCAGCAGCTTAGCTGGGGGGGGGCCGGATACGCAGTATTTT

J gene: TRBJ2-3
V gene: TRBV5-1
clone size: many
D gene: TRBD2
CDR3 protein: CASSLRGVTDTQYF
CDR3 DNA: TGCGCCAGCAGCTTACGGGGGGTCACAGATACGCAGTATTTT

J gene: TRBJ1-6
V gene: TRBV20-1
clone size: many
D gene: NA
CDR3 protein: CSARDRRDNSPLHF
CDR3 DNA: TGCAGTGCTAGAGATCGAAGGGATAATTCACCCCTCCACTTT

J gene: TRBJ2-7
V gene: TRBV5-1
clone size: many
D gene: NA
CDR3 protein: CASSSQGSYEQYF
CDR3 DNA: TGCGCCAGCAGCTCCCAGGGCTCCTACGAGCAGTACTTC

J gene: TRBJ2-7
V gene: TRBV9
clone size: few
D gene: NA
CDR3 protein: CASSVSPTGSEQYF
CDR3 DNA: TGTGCCAGCAGCGTGTCCCCTACAGGATCCGAGCAGTACTTC

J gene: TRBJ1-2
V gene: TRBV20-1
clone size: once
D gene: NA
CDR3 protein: CSATLGGLEYGYTF
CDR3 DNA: TGCAGTGCAACTCTTGGGGGATTGGAATATGGCTACACCTTC

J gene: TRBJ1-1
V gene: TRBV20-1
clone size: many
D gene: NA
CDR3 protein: CSALLWAFF
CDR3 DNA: TGCAGTGCCTTACTGTGGGCTTTCTTT

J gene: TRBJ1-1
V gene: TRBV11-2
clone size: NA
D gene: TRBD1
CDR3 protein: CASSFMDRAEAFF
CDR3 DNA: TGTGCCAGCAGCTTCATGGACAGGGCTGAAGCTTTCTTT

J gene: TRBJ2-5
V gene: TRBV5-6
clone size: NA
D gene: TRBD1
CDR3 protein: CASSWTGGIQETQYF
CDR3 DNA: TGTGCCAGCAGCTGGACAGGGGGCATCCAAGAGACCCAGTACTTC

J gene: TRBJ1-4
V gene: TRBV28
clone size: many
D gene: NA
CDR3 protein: CASSLARAGNEKLFF
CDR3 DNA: TGTGCCAGCAGTTTGGCGCGGGCCGGTAATGAAAAACTGTTTTTT

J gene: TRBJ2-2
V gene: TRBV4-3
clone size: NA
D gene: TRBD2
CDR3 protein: CASSQESPVAGNTGELFF
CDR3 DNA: TGCGCCAGCAGCCAAGAATCCCCAGTAGCGGGGAACACCGGGGAGCTGTTTTTT

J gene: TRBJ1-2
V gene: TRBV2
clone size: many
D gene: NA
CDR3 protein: CASSESVGVSYTF
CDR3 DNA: TGTGCCAGCAGTGAATCGGTCGGGGTGAGCTACACCTTC

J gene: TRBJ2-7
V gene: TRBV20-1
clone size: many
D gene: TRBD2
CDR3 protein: CSARDLLGGGGYEQYF
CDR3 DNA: TGCAGTGCTAGAGATCTTCTTGGCGGGGGGGGTTACGAGCAGTACTTC

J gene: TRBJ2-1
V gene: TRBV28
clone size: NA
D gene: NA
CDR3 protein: CASSRGGRAGQFF
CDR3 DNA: TGTGCCAGCAGCCGGGGTGGTAGGGCAGGGCAGTTCTTC

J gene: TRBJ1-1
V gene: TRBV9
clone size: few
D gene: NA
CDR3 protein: CASSNILGRTEAFF
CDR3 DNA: TGTGCCAGCAGCAACATACTCGGCCGCACTGAAGCTTTCTTT

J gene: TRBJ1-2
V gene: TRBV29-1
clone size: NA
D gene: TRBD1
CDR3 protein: CSVWTGVGYGYTF
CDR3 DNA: TGCAGCGTCTGGACAGGGGTCGGCTATGGCTACACCTTC

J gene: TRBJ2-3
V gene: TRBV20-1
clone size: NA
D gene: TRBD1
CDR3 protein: CSARLLRDRVTGTQYF
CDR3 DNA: TGCAGTGCTAGACTACTCCGGGACAGGGTAACGGGTACGCAGTATTTT

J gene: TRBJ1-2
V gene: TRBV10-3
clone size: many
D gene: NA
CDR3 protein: CAISGDSGYGYTF
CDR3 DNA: TGTGCCATCAGTGGAGACTCGGGATATGGCTACACCTTC

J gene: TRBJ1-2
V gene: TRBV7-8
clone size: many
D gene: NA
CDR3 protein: CASSLFGVGYGYTF
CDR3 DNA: TGTGCCAGCAGCTTATTCGGGGTTGGCTATGGCTACACCTTC

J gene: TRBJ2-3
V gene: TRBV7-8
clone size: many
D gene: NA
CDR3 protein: CASSPTHSGLETTDTQYF
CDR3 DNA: TGTGCCAGCAGCCCTACTCATAGCGGCCTGGAGACCACAGATACGCAGTATTTT

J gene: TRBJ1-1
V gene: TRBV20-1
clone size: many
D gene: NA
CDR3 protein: CSAREDMNTEAFF
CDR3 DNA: TGCAGTGCTAGGGAGGATATGAACACTGAAGCTTTCTTT

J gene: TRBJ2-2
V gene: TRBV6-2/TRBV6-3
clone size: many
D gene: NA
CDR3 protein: CASVGQLFFPGELFF
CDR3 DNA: TGTGCCAGCGTTGGGCAGCTCTTTTTTCCCGGGGAGCTGTTTTTT

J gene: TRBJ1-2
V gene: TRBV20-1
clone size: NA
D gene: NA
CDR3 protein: CSARTELPGLNYGYTF
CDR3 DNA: TGCAGTGCTAGAACCGAGCTACCGGGACTCAACTATGGCTACACCTTC

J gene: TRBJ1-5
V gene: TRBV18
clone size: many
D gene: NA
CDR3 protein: CASSLNMAEPQHF
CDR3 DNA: TGTGCCAGCTCCCTAAACATGGCAGAGCCCCAGCATTTT

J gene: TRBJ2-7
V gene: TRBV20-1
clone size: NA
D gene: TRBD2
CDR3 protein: CSAVTSGATYEQYF
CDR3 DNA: TGCAGTGCTGTAACTAGCGGGGCAACCTACGAGCAGTACTTC

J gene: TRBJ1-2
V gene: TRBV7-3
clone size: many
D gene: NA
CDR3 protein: CASSPGQTNYGYTF
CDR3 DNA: TGTGCCAGCAGCCCGGGACAAACTAACTATGGCTACACCTTC

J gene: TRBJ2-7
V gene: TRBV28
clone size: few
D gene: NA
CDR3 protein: CASSALVGYYEQYF
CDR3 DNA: TGTGCCAGCAGTGCTTTGGTTGGGTACTACGAGCAGTACTTC

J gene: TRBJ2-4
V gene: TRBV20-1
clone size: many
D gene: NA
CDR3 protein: CSAKMGHLAKNIQYF
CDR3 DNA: TGCAGTGCTAAAATGGGACACCTAGCCAAAAACATTCAGTACTTC

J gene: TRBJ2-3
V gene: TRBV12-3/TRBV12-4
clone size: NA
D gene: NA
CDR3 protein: CASSPTGGQTDTQYF
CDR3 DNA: TGTGCCAGCAGTCCCACGGGGGGCCAGACAGATACGCAGTATTTT